This TCR beta chain was recovered during a study of blood T cell repertoires in COVID-19. Generated by immunoSEQ multiplex PCR, the TCRdb table keeps only in-frame clones and is missing some. This sample carries about 210,000 clones, about 90% of them seen once, and the ten largest clones take more than 0.95%. V lost 2 bases and J 6 bases, leaving 22 bases between the germline ends. The V gene's germline CDR1 is SGHTA and CDR2 FQGTGA. The CDR3 covers 17 residues. The rearrangement joins TRBV7-3 to TRBJ1-2; tentative D call: TRBD1 (5 bases). The source material was peripheral blood. This TCR derives from a man younger than 40 with acute or convalescent COVID-19. CDR3 sequence (DNA): TGTGCCAGCAGCTTACAGGGAGGGAGAGGGGTCGGGGATGGCTACACCTTC. Translated, it gives CASSLQGGRGVGDGYTF.